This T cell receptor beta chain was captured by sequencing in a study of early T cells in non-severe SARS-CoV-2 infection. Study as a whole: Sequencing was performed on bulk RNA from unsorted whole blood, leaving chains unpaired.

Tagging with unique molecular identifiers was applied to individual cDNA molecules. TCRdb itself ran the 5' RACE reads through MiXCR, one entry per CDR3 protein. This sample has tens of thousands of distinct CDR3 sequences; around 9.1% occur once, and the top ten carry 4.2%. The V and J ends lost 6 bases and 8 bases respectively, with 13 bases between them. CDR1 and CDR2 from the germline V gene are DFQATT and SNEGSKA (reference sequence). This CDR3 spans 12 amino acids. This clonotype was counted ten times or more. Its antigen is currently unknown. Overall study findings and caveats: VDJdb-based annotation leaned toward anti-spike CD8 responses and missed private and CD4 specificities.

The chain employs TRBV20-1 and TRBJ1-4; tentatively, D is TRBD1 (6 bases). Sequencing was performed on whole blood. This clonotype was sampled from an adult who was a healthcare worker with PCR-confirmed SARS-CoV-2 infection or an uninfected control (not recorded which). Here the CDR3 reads CSAPDRREKLFF. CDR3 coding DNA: TGCAGTGCCCCCGACAGGAGGGAAAAACTGTTTTTT.